The source of this T cell receptor (beta chain) is a study of beta chain features in type 1 diabetes (dated by TCRdb to the late 2010s). Background for the entire study: Patients and healthy donors did not differ in mean age, gender distribution, total cell number or subset yield. A total of 85 million to 140 million sorted cells were examined across all samples, and a strong correlation was observed between cell number per subset and RNA yield. The study compared the TCRB repertoires of sorted circulating CD4+ T cell subsets in recently diagnosed type 1 diabetes patients with those in matched healthy donors. Regulatory and stem cell-like memory subsets were isolated from only 8 patients and roughly eight healthy donors, whereas naive and central memory subsets came from all 30 or so donors.

The CDR3 runs 17 amino acids, cysteine and phenylalanine included. The only DNA kept is the CDR3, 51 bases in frame from the first base. V loses 3 bases, J loses 2 bases, and the germline ends lie 18 bases apart. Reading the germline V gene gives CDR1 SGDLS and CDR2 YYNGEE. A word on this clone: Its antigen is unknown. No much larger clone exists at a distance of one base, and base qualities are not known.

The entire amount of isolated RNA was reverse transcribed using the High Capacity cDNA Reverse Transcription Kit, so the sequenced TCRB transcripts were expressed ones. Naive, central memory and regulatory T cell samples underwent deep immunoSEQ sequencing, averaging roughly 3.3 million total reads per sample. Sorted cells were lysed in RLT buffer and RNA was extracted with DNase-treated RNeasy Micro or Mini kits, depending on cell number. Each cell subset was processed separately to prevent cross-contamination, with patient and healthy donor samples processed together. The immunoSEQ multiplex PCR was used to amplify TCRB sequences from cDNA, generating 87-bp fragments that spanned the CDR3 region. Sequencing of the amplicons was done on the Illumina HiSeq platform. On the study's bioinformatics: PCR bias was computationally corrected using synthetic template baselines, reads within Hamming distance 2 were collapsed, and singletons that could not be merged were discarded. By aligning reads against IMGT, V, D and J genes, CDR3 length, and insertions or deletions at six rearrangement sites were assigned. Within each subset, clonotype counts were normalized to sorted cell number, and only after that were true diversity and Gini coefficients computed with the tcR R package. The overlap coefficient, calculated on TCRB nucleotide sequences, was used to measure repertoire sharing. The immuneACCESS repertoire file appears here via TCRdb, limited to in-frame rearrangements. These files lack a portion of the clones; in checked studies, under half of the deficit traces to unresolved V genes, and the cause of the others is not known. V and J calls and clone size follow that table, whereas D and trimming were derived from the DNA. This sample lists about 390,000 clones; roughly 9.8% were detected once. Clones ranked in the top ten supply approximately 0.55% of the sample.

Study-wide conclusions, independent of this receptor: Shorter templates might have been favored by PCR, but patient and control samples were amplified and corrected together, so both groups would have been affected equally by any skew. Only small numbers of individuals were included in the HLA sub-analyses, which left unresolved whether HLA type had any influence on TCRB rearrangement. In all four CD4+ subsets, TCRB CDR3 length was moderately but significantly shorter in type 1 diabetes patients. Sequencing cDNA rather than genomic DNA could over-represent highly expressing activated cells, although activation and CD3 levels did not differ between groups. Fewer insertions and more nucleotide deletions at VDJ recombination sites were observed in patients with type 1 diabetes, implying thymic rearrangement abnormalities. Naive, central memory and regulatory TCRB repertoires appeared to be more similar among patients than among healthy donors.

Each donor gave one peripheral blood draw, roughly 120 mL on average, collected into heparinised tubes. A BD FACSAria II and a panel including CD45RO, CCR7, CD25, CD127, CD95 and CD27 were used to sort naive, central memory, regulatory and stem cell-like memory CD4+ T cells. A purity above 98% was achieved for all sorted populations. PBMCs were separated immediately by Lymphoprep density gradient centrifugation and were stained directly, without being cultured. So that batch effects would be minimized, each experiment stained and sorted samples in pairs, pairing one healthy donor with one patient. The receptor's source is a young man with type 1 diabetes. Sequencing was carried out using central memory CD4+ T cells from blood. The rearrangement joined TRBV9 to TRBJ2-1, and perhaps TRBD1 as D gene, on 6 matching bases. The CDR3 reads as follows: CASSAPTQGYPYNEQFF. The nucleotide sequence reads as follows: TGTGCCAGCAGCGCACCCACGCAGGGGTATCCCTACAATGAGCAGTTCTTC.